The 13 T cell receptor beta chains presented below share a single source sample, sequenced in a study of human versus mouse CDR3 diversity and MHC coevolution. Clones were sequenced by immunoSEQ multiplex PCR, and TCRdb holds only the in-frame ones, with some missing. The sample yields 60,000 to 95,000 clones, around 92% seen once. The sequencing sample was made of naive CD4+ T cells from blood. Subset: CD45RO-negative CD62L-positive naive CD4 T cells. These receptors all stem from a person between 25 and 69 years old in good health.

The chain recombines TRBV27 with TRBJ1-5; TRBD1 matches 7 bases. Germline V lookup: CDR1 MNHEY, CDR2 SMNVEV (reference sequence). The J segment lost 6 bases and the V segment lost 5 bases, leaving 7 bases of the junction unmatched. The CDR3 covers 14 residues. CDR3 residues: CASSVSGGLQPQHF. The CDR3 nucleotides read TGTGCCAGCAGTGTTTCAGGGGGGCTTCAGCCCCAGCATTTT.

The rearrangement uses TRBV5-5 and TRBJ2-5; no reliable D call. Looked up from germline, CDR1 is SGHKS and CDR2 is YYEKEE (reference sequence). V was pared by 0 bases and J by 5 bases, with 11 bases between. This CDR3 comprises 14 residues. This chain's CDR3 is CASSLAGLRETQYF. The CDR3 nucleotides read TGTGCCAGCAGCTTGGCGGGTCTGAGGGAGACCCAGTACTTC.

The genes are TRBV7-9 and TRBJ2-5; 8 bases are a match to TRBD2. The ends lost 5 bases at V and 1 base at J; junction bases unmatched: 15. The germline gives CDR1 SEHNR, CDR2 FQNEAQ (reference sequence). The CDR3 runs to 18 residues. This chain's CDR3 is CASSARVGSGRPQETQYF. The CDR3 nucleotides are TGTGCCAGCAGCGCAAGAGTGGGGAGCGGGAGACCCCAAGAGACCCAGTACTTC.

For the CDR3, the DNA is TGCGCCAGCAGCTTGAGGCAGGGCTACGAGCAGTACTTC. It encodes CASSLRQGYEQYF. This sequence joins TRBV5-1 and TRBJ2-7, with D tentatively TRBD1 (5 bases). This CDR3 has 13 amino acids. The germline V and J ends were trimmed by 1 base and 3 bases, with 8 bases remaining between them. In germline, CDR1 is SGHRS, CDR2 YFSETQ.

The chain combines TRBV6-6 with TRBJ1-1; D not resolved. The CDR3 extends over 12 amino acids. V lost 8 bases and J lost 0, with 7 bases in between. The V gene's germline CDR1 is MNHNY and CDR2 SVGAGI (reference sequence). In DNA form, the CDR3 reads TGTGCCAGCGGGCGACTGAACACTGAAGCTTTCTTT. Its translation: CASGRLNTEAFF.

This clone was counted only a few times. The CDR3 DNA reads as TGTGCCAGCAGCTTAGCCCTGGCACCTAATGAAAAACTGTTTTTT. Translating it yields CASSLALAPNEKLFF. The chain combines TRBV7-9 with TRBJ1-4; unclear D gene. This CDR3 region has 15 residues. Trimming pared 0 bases from V and 3 bases from J, leaving 8 bases between. Germline V gives CDR1 SEHNR, CDR2 FQNEAQ (reference sequence).

This chain joins TRBV7-8 and TRBJ2-2; 11 bases align to TRBD2. The CDR3 has 17 residues. Germline trimming cut 6 bases from V and 5 bases from J; bases unmatched to any gene: 11. Germline values: CDR1 SGHVS, CDR2 FQNEAQ. The CDR3 protein is CASSLRLAGGGTGELFF. CDR3 bases: TGTGCCAGCAGTCTCAGGCTAGCGGGAGGAGGAACCGGGGAGCTGTTTTTT.

This clone appeared a few times. This chain joins TRBV2 and TRBJ1-3; D uncertain. V was clipped by 4 bases and J by 0 bases, with 7 bases between them. Germline values: CDR1 SNHLY, CDR2 FYNNEI. There are 14 residues in the CDR3. For the CDR3, the DNA is TGTGCCAGCAGTGTTGAGGTCTCTGGAAACACCATATATTTT. It is translated as CASSVEVSGNTIYF.

CDR3 residues: CASNPGGENEQFF. The CDR3 nucleotides are TGCGCCAGCAACCCGGGGGGGGAAAATGAGCAGTTCTTC. The rearrangement links TRBV5-1 to TRBJ2-1; TRBD2 agrees at 8 bases. Looked up from germline, CDR1 is SGHRS and CDR2 is YFSETQ. The CDR3 is 13 residues long. J gave up 7 bases and V 6 bases, and 6 bases lay outside the gene matches.

The genes are TRBV4-1 and TRBJ2-4; 8 nucleotides match TRBD1. The CDR3 contains 15 residues. The ends lost 5 bases at V and 0 bases at J; junction bases unmatched: 3. Germline lookup yields CDR1 MGHRA and CDR2 YSYEKL. CDR3 bases: TGCGCCAGCAGCGACAGGGGCCTAGCCAAAAACATTCAGTACTTC. Translation gives CASSDRGLAKNIQYF.

The J gene is TRBJ2-1, the V gene TRBV10-3; D remains ambiguous. This CDR3 contains 13 residues. The germline gives CDR1 ENHRY, CDR2 SYGVKD. Trimming removed 2 bases from V and 6 bases from J, with 8 bases in between. CDR3 protein: CAISESSTNEQFF. The CDR3, as DNA: TGTGCCATCAGTGAGAGCTCAACCAATGAGCAGTTCTTC.

The CDR3 sequence is CASSVLTDTQYF. The CDR3 DNA is TGTGCCAGCAGTGTCCTCACAGATACGCAGTATTTT. The chain employs TRBV28 and TRBJ2-3; no clear D gene. The CDR3 is 12 residues long. V dropped 5 bases and J dropped 2 bases, with 5 bases sitting between them. CDR1 and CDR2 from the germline V gene are MDHEN and SYDVKM.

The chain is built from TRBV19 and TRBJ2-5; D is uncertain. From germline, CDR1 is LNHDA and CDR2 SQIVND (reference sequence). Trimming removed 1 base at V and 3 bases at J, with 6 bases between. This CDR3 is built from 13 residues. The CDR3 nucleotides are TGTGCCAGTAGTATAGGAGTCAAAGAGACCCAGTACTTC. This translates into CASSIGVKETQYF.